This T cell receptor beta chain is from a study of blood T cells in healthy people across ages. This CDR3 region has 12 residues. Trimming pared 5 bases from V and 7 bases from J, leaving 12 bases between. Germline-derived CDR1 and CDR2 are LNHNV and YYDKDF (reference sequence). Together with a sample-barcoded 5' primer, a J-beta primer mix was included in a second PCR lasting about 6 to 11 cycles. Via MiXCR, TCRdb re-called the 5' RACE reads, giving one row per CDR3 protein. The data contain roughly 1.7 million distinct CDR3 sequences, 30% to 40% of them singletons. This rearrangement joins TRBV15 to TRBJ2-7; TRBD1 is a possible D gene (5 bases). The clonotype originates from a woman in her twenties or thirties in good health. Sequencing input: blood. The CDR3 DNA reads TGTGCCACCAGCTCAGGGTATTTTGAGCAGTACTTC. Translation gives CATSSGYFEQYF.